Below, 12 T cell receptor beta chains from the same sample are listed, as sequenced in a study of control samples from healthy donors and cancer patients. Sequencing used immunoSEQ multiplex PCR; TCRdb keeps in-frame clones, though not all of them. This sample has 130,000 to 150,000 clones, with around 90% found just once. The sample consisted of blood. The receptors here all came from a man in his thirties or forties in good health.

The chain uses TRBV3-1 (or the pseudogene TRBV3-2) and TRBJ2-7; 8 positions match TRBD2. The V and J ends lost 1 base and 8 bases, in that order; junction bases with no gene match: 10. CDR3 length: 15 amino acids. The germline V gene has CDR1 LGHDT and CDR2 YNNKEL (reference sequence). CDR3 protein: CASSQGTSTSTKQYF. The CDR3 DNA follows: TGTGCCAGCAGCCAAGGGACTAGCACCTCTACCAAGCAGTACTTC.

The J gene is TRBJ2-3, the V gene TRBV12-3 or TRBV12-4; D is ambiguous. Deletions cut 6 bases from V and 6 bases from J, with 10 bases between. The CDR3 has 12 amino acids. The CDR3 sequence: CASRPVLDTQYF. The CDR3 DNA follows: TGTGCCAGCAGGCCAGTATTGGATACGCAGTATTTT.

The CDR3 nucleotides are TGTGCCAGCAGCCAAATGATACTCAACGAGCAGTACTTC. Encoded protein: CASSQMILNEQYF. The V gene is TRBV3-1 (or the pseudogene TRBV3-2), the J gene TRBJ2-7; D is undetermined. The CDR3 has 13 residues. Germline-derived CDR1 and CDR2 are LGHDT and YNNKEL (reference sequence). V shed 2 bases and J shed 5 bases, with 10 bases lying between them.

This clone was found once. V usage is TRBV4-1 and J usage is TRBJ2-5; 8 bases fit TRBD2. In germline, CDR1 is MGHRA, CDR2 YSYEKL. This CDR3 is 15 amino acids long. V lost 4 bases and J lost 7; bases outside the gene matches: 11. The CDR3 here is CASSPAGATRGTQYF. As DNA, the CDR3 is TGCGCCAGCAGCCCAGCGGGGGCCACGAGGGGGACCCAGTACTTC.

CDR3: CASSLGTSGPQETQYF. The CDR3 bases are TGTGCCAGCAGCTTGGGGACTAGCGGGCCACAAGAGACCCAGTACTTC. The V and J genes are TRBV7-6 and TRBJ2-5; 12 positions agree with TRBD2. The V segment lost 3 bases and the J segment 2 bases; nucleotides outside the gene matches: 4. The CDR3 is 16 residues long. The germline gives CDR1 SGHVS, CDR2 FNYEAQ.

This clone was seen a handful of times. The V call is TRBV7-9, the J call TRBJ2-7; D gene unclear. CDR1 SEHNR and CDR2 FQNEAQ come from the germline V gene (reference sequence). The CDR3 is made up of 11 amino acids. V was clipped by 3 bases and J by 7 bases, with 7 bases between them. CDR3 region: CASSLEKEQYF. The CDR3 DNA sequence: TGTGCCAGCAGCTTGGAAAAGGAGCAGTACTTC.

The gene calls are TRBV9 and TRBJ2-1, with D tentatively TRBD2 (6 bases). The V end was cut by 0 bases, the J end by 7 bases, with 17 bases between. Germline V lookup: CDR1 SGDLS, CDR2 YYNGEE. The CDR3 has 16 residues. The CDR3 bases are TGTGCCAGCAGCGTAGATCCGGGAGTTGGAGGAAATGAGCAGTTCTTC. Translating it yields CASSVDPGVGGNEQFF.

The genes are TRBV2 and TRBJ2-3; D is possibly TRBD2 (7 bases). CDR1 SNHLY and CDR2 FYNNEI come from the germline V gene. The CDR3 length is 18 residues. Trimming removed 0 bases at V and 4 bases at J, with 20 bases between. In DNA, the CDR3 is TGTGCCAGCAGTGAAGCCCCCCGGGGGGCGGTTAGGGCAGATACGCAGTATTTT. Translation: CASSEAPRGAVRADTQYF. Full variable domain (remainder filled in from reference TRBV2 and TRBJ2-3): EPEVTQTPSHQVTQMGQEVILRCVPISNHLYFYWYRQILGQKVEFLVSFYNNEISEKSEIFDDQFSVERPDGSNFTLKIRSTKLEDSAMYFCASSEAPRGAVRADTQYFGPGTRLTVL.

The gene calls are TRBV11-3 and TRBJ2-1; no clear D gene. This CDR3 spans 12 amino acids. Germline V lookup: CDR1 SGHNT, CDR2 YENEEA. Deletions cut 5 bases from V and 8 bases from J, with 10 bases between. The CDR3 DNA follows: TGTGCCAGCAGCCGGGTAGGAGATGAGCAGTTCTTC. It translates to CASSRVGDEQFF.

This chain's CDR3 is CASRSGVAEAFF. The CDR3 bases are TGTGCCAGCAGGTCAGGGGTGGCTGAAGCTTTCTTT. The rearrangement links TRBV6-5 to TRBJ1-1; TRBD1 might be the D (6 bases). Germline lookup yields CDR1 MNHEY and CDR2 SVGAGI. The germline V and J ends were trimmed by 6 bases and 6 bases, with 11 bases remaining between them. This CDR3 is built from 12 residues.

This clone has just one count. V gene TRBV3-1 (or the pseudogene TRBV3-2) combines with J gene TRBJ2-4; no definite D call. CDR1 and CDR2 from the germline V gene are LGHDT and YNNKEL (reference sequence). This CDR3 has 15 amino acids. Trimming stripped 0 bases from V and 3 bases from J, with 9 bases between. In nucleotides, the CDR3 is TGTGCCAGCAGCCAAGAGCTCAGACTCAAAAACATTCAGTACTTC. The encoded protein is CASSQELRLKNIQYF.

The chain combines TRBV7-3 with TRBJ2-1, with 8 bases lining up with TRBD2. The V gene end was trimmed by 4 bases and the J gene end by 0 bases; junction bases not matched to a gene: 17. CDR1 SGHTA and CDR2 FQGTGA come from the germline V gene. This CDR3 contains 20 residues. The DNA for the CDR3 is TGTGCCAGCAGCTCCCCCGGACTAGCAGACGATCCACGCTCCTACAATGAGCAGTTCTTC. It codes for CASSSPGLADDPRSYNEQFF.